The rows below give T cell receptor beta chains drawn from one sample of a study of T cell repertoires in aging, cancer and after chemotherapy. Each CDR3 protein gets one entry after TCRdb re-called the multiplex PCR reads with MiXCR. The sample consists of about 4,400 distinct CDR3 sequences, 35% to 45% of them appearing once. The sequenced material came from blood. Receptor source: a human donor with a blood cancer. Each CDR3 is given with its conserved first and last residue. Each record gives: V gene, D gene, J gene, CDR3 length, clone size, CDR3 DNA, CDR3 protein. D genes are given only for firm matches. Part of the rows lack a size; the others show once, few, many or a class for expanded clones.

V: TRBV11-1; D: TRBD2; J: TRBJ2-7; length: 15; size: few; DNA: TGTGCCAGCAGTACCCCCGGACTAGGGTCCTACGAGCAGTACTTC; CDR3: CASSTPGLGSYEQYF
V: TRBV27; D: -; J: TRBJ2-6; length: 14; size: -; DNA: TGTGCCAGCAGACGCATGGATAGGGCCAACGTCCTGACTTTC; CDR3: CASRRMDRANVLTF
V: TRBV7-2; D: -; J: TRBJ2-1; length: 13; size: -; DNA: TGTGCCATCAGCTTAACGACCAACAATGAGCAGTTCTTC; CDR3: CAISLTTNNEQFF
V: TRBV27; D: TRBD1; J: TRBJ1-4; length: 15; size: -; DNA: TGTGCCAGCAGTTTAACCACAGGGGCTTATGAAAAACTGTTTTTT; CDR3: CASSLTTGAYEKLFF
V: TRBV6-1; D: -; J: TRBJ2-1; length: 17; size: few; DNA: TGTGCCAGCAGTAACACCGGGACCCCCTTACGAATGCATGAGCAGTTCTTC; CDR3: CASSNTGTPLRMHEQFF
V: TRBV6-1; D: TRBD2; J: TRBJ2-7; length: 14; size: -; DNA: TGTGCCAGCAGTGGGACTAGCGGGGGCTACGAGCAGTACTTC; CDR3: CASSGTSGGYEQYF
V: TRBV18; D: TRBD2; J: TRBJ2-5; length: 15; size: -; DNA: TGTGCCAGCTCACCACGGTCGGCGGGGGAAGAGACCCAGTACTTC; CDR3: CASSPRSAGEETQYF
V: TRBV29-1; D: -; J: TRBJ1-5; length: 12; size: medium-sized; DNA: TGCAGCGTGTTGACGGTTCATTCGGCCCAGCATTTT; CDR3: CSVLTVHSAQHF
V: TRBV5-6; D: TRBD1; J: TRBJ2-5; length: 16; size: few; DNA: TGTGCCAGCAGCTTGCTTCTTCCGGGACAGGGGGAGACCCAGTACTTC; CDR3: CASSLLLPGQGETQYF
V: TRBV30; D: -; J: TRBJ2-3; length: 13; size: -; DNA: TGTGCCTGGAGTACCGGGATGACAGATACGCAGTATTTT; CDR3: CAWSTGMTDTQYF
V: TRBV12-3/TRBV12-4; D: -; J: TRBJ2-7; length: 13; size: few; DNA: TGTGCCAGCAGTCTGAGCGGAACCTACGAGCAGTACTTC; CDR3: CASSLSGTYEQYF
V: TRBV6-5; D: -; J: TRBJ2-5; length: 14; size: few; DNA: TGTGCCAGCAGTTCAAGGGACGGGAAAGAGACCCAGTACTTC; CDR3: CASSSRDGKETQYF
V: TRBV7-9; D: TRBD1; J: TRBJ2-3; length: 18; size: -; DNA: TGTGCCATCAGCTCCCCCAAAGGGGGAAGGGGGCGCGCAGATACGCAGTATTTT; CDR3: CAISSPKGGRGRADTQYF
V: TRBV27; D: TRBD2; J: TRBJ2-1; length: 14; size: few; DNA: TGTGCCAGCGGTCTAGCGGCTACCTACAATGAGCAGTTCTTC; CDR3: CASGLAATYNEQFF
V: TRBV5-6; D: -; J: TRBJ2-7; length: 14; size: -; DNA: TGTGCCAGCAGCCTTACCGCCCAGGGAGACGAGCAGTACTTC; CDR3: CASSLTAQGDEQYF
V: TRBV24-1; D: TRBD1; J: TRBJ1-4; length: 13; size: few; DNA: TGTGCCACCAGTGACCCCGGACAGGGAAAACTGTTTTTT; CDR3: CATSDPGQGKLFF
V: TRBV6-5; D: TRBD2; J: TRBJ2-3; length: 15; size: few; DNA: TGTGCCAGCAAGTTTCTAGCGGATAGCACAGATACGCAGTATTTT; CDR3: CASKFLADSTDTQYF
V: TRBV19; D: -; J: TRBJ1-2; length: 15; size: few; DNA: TGTGCCAGTAGTCGGCAGGACAGTTCCCCTGGTGGCTACACCTTC; CDR3: CASSRQDSSPGGYTF
V: TRBV12-3/TRBV12-4; D: -; J: TRBJ2-1; length: 14; size: -; DNA: TGTGCCAGCAGTTCCCCCGGAAGGGCCAGTGGGCAGTTCTTC; CDR3: CASSSPGRASGQFF
V: TRBV27; D: -; J: TRBJ2-3; length: 14; size: medium-sized; DNA: TGTGCCAGCAGTTTGCAGGGGGGGACAGATACGCAGTATTTT; CDR3: CASSLQGGTDTQYF
V: TRBV14; D: -; J: TRBJ2-5; length: 12; size: few; DNA: TGTGCCAGCAGCTTTGCGAGGGAGACCCAGTACTTC; CDR3: CASSFARETQYF
V: TRBV5-5; D: TRBD1; J: TRBJ1-4; length: 15; size: -; DNA: TGTGCCAGCAGCTCCTCGGGACAGGGGAATGAAAAACTGTTTTTT; CDR3: CASSSSGQGNEKLFF
V: TRBV6-5; D: TRBD1; J: TRBJ1-2; length: 14; size: few; DNA: TGTGCCAGCAGTTACGACAGGGTGGGCTATGGCTACACCTTC; CDR3: CASSYDRVGYGYTF
V: TRBV15; D: TRBD1; J: TRBJ2-3; length: 15; size: -; DNA: TGTGCCACCAGCAGAATGGGACAGAACACAGATACGCAGTATTTT; CDR3: CATSRMGQNTDTQYF
V: TRBV7-9; D: -; J: TRBJ2-3; length: 14; size: -; DNA: TGTGCCAGCAGCCCCCCTGGGGGAAGGGATACGCAGTATTTT; CDR3: CASSPPGGRDTQYF
V: TRBV6-5; D: -; J: TRBJ1-1; length: 15; size: -; DNA: TGTGCCAGCAGGGATTATGGGGGGGCTGGGACTGAAGCTTTCTTT; CDR3: CASRDYGGAGTEAFF
V: TRBV5-5; D: -; J: TRBJ2-7; length: 15; size: -; DNA: TGTGCCAGCAGCCTGTGGGGCGGAAGCTCCTACGAGCAGTACTTC; CDR3: CASSLWGGSSYEQYF
V: TRBV6-5; D: TRBD1; J: TRBJ2-2; length: 15; size: once; DNA: TGTGCCAGCACCACGGACAGGGGGCGCCCCTTGGAGCTGTTTTTT; CDR3: CASTTDRGRPLELFF
V: TRBV15; D: -; J: TRBJ1-2; length: 15; size: -; DNA: TGTGCCACCAGCGGAACAGTCCTTCCTAACTATGGCTACACCTTC; CDR3: CATSGTVLPNYGYTF
V: TRBV30; D: -; J: TRBJ2-7; length: 13; size: -; DNA: TGTGCCTGGAGTGTCCGGAGCCGGCCCGAGAAGTACTTC; CDR3: CAWSVRSRPEKYF
V: TRBV5-6; D: -; J: TRBJ1-5; length: 14; size: once; DNA: TGTGCCAGCAGCTTAGGGTCAGGCAATCAGCCCCAGCATTTT; CDR3: CASSLGSGNQPQHF
V: TRBV30; D: -; J: TRBJ1-1; length: 13; size: -; DNA: TGTGCCTGGAGTGTACTCGCTTACACTGAAGCTTTCTTT; CDR3: CAWSVLAYTEAFF
V: TRBV15; D: -; J: TRBJ2-1; length: 13; size: medium-sized; DNA: TGTGCCACCCGGACACCTTCGGGCAATGAGCAGTTCTTC; CDR3: CATRTPSGNEQFF
V: TRBV12-3/TRBV12-4; D: TRBD2; J: TRBJ2-1; length: 15; size: -; DNA: TGTGCCAGCAGTTTTGGCGGGAGCCCCTACAATGAGCAGTTCTTC; CDR3: CASSFGGSPYNEQFF
V: TRBV28; D: TRBD2; J: TRBJ2-1; length: 17; size: -; DNA: TGTGCCAGCAGAGCACCGGGAGGAGACGGATCGTACAATGAGCAGTTCTTC; CDR3: CASRAPGGDGSYNEQFF
V: TRBV6-6; D: TRBD2; J: TRBJ2-3; length: 12; size: -; DNA: TGTGCCGCCGGGAGGGGGACAGATACGCAGTATTTT; CDR3: CAAGRGTDTQYF
V: TRBV30; D: TRBD2; J: TRBJ2-3; length: 15; size: medium-sized; DNA: TGTGCCTGGGGAAGACTAGCGGGGGGCACAGATACGCAGTATTTT; CDR3: CAWGRLAGGTDTQYF
V: TRBV29-1; D: TRBD2; J: TRBJ2-3; length: 15; size: -; DNA: TGCAGCGTGGAGAGGACTAGCGCAAGCACAGATACTCAGTATTTT; CDR3: CSVERTSASTDTQYF
V: TRBV12-3/TRBV12-4; D: TRBD1; J: TRBJ2-7; length: 11; size: -; DNA: TGTGCCAGCACTGGGACAGGAGAGCAGTACTTC; CDR3: CASTGTGEQYF
V: TRBV6-1; D: TRBD1; J: TRBJ2-7; length: 14; size: -; DNA: TGTGCCAGCAGTTCTACCGACAGGGAAGGAGAGCAGTACTTC; CDR3: CASSSTDREGEQYF
V: TRBV6-5; D: -; J: TRBJ1-1; length: 15; size: -; DNA: TGTGCCAGCAGTTACTCCAGGGCATGGAACACTGAAGCTTTCTTT; CDR3: CASSYSRAWNTEAFF
V: TRBV29-1; D: -; J: TRBJ2-2; length: 14; size: large; DNA: TGCAGCGTTGGGGAAGGGGTTGGGACCGGGGAGCTGTTTTTT; CDR3: CSVGEGVGTGELFF
V: TRBV6-2/TRBV6-3; D: -; J: TRBJ2-2; length: 15; size: medium-sized; DNA: TGTGCCAGCACCCCCTCGGGAGCGTACACCGGGGAGCTGTTTTTT; CDR3: CASTPSGAYTGELFF